These T cell receptor beta chains were read from a single sample in a study of blood T cell repertoires in COVID-19. Using immunoSEQ multiplex PCR, the repertoire was profiled, and TCRdb retains in-frame clones only, with some absent. Of approximately 260,000 clones in the sample, around 87% were seen once. The material sequenced was peripheral blood. The receptors here all came from a man aged 55 to 70 who had recovered from COVID-19. CDR3s include the opening cysteine and the closing phenylalanine or tryptophan. D genes are given only for firm matches. Clone size is given for some rows only: seen once, a few or many times, or a class if the clone is expanded.

clone_size	v_call	d_call	cdr3_length	j_call	cdr3_aa	cdr3_nt
.	TRBV5-6	TRBD1	16	TRBJ1-1	CASSLPGQRSVPEAFF	TGTGCCAGCAGCTTGCCGGGACAGAGAAGCGTCCCTGAAGCTTTCTTT
.	TRBV11-3	TRBD2	14	TRBJ2-1	CASSQGLAGHEQFF	TGTGCCAGCAGCCAGGGACTAGCTGGTCATGAGCAGTTCTTC
.	TRBV27	.	13	TRBJ1-2	CASSFSWGGGYTF	TGTGCCAGCAGTTTCTCATGGGGAGGTGGCTACACCTTC
.	TRBV4-2	TRBD2	15	TRBJ2-2	CASSQGTRRVGELFF	TGTGCCAGCAGCCAGGGGACTAGAAGGGTCGGGGAGCTGTTTTTT
.	TRBV10-3	TRBD2	14	TRBJ2-3	CAISPGLAGDTQYF	TGTGCCATCAGCCCTGGACTAGCTGGGGATACGCAGTATTTT
once	TRBV24-1	TRBD1	15	TRBJ1-5	CATSDPRTGNQPQHF	TGTGCCACCAGTGACCCAAGGACAGGGAATCAGCCCCAGCATTTT
.	TRBV4-1	TRBD2	17	TRBJ2-3	CASSRAGRGVSTDTQYF	TGCGCCAGCAGCCGAGCGGGGCGCGGGGTTAGCACAGATACGCAGTATTTT
.	TRBV5-1	TRBD2	16	TRBJ2-3	CASSPGGERSTDTQYF	TGCGCCAGCAGCCCCGGGGGGGAGAGAAGCACAGATACGCAGTATTTT
.	TRBV6-5	.	16	TRBJ1-1	CASSYSNNRAVIEAFF	TGTGCCAGCAGTTACTCGAACAACAGGGCGGTGATTGAAGCTTTCTTT
.	TRBV28	.	15	TRBJ1-5	CASSSRESSNQPQHF	TGTGCCAGCAGTTCAAGGGAGTCTAGCAATCAGCCCCAGCATTTT
.	TRBV4-2	TRBD1	17	TRBJ2-3	CASSRDYRQGAGDTQYF	TGTGCCAGCAGCCGAGATTACCGACAGGGGGCGGGAGATACGCAGTATTTT
.	TRBV19	TRBD1	14	TRBJ1-5	CASRDRVGNQPQHF	TGTGCCAGCCGAGACAGGGTCGGCAATCAGCCCCAGCATTTT
.	TRBV6-1	.	14	TRBJ2-3	CASSSGTSTDTQYF	TGTGCCAGCAGTTCGGGGACTAGCACAGATACGCAGTATTTT
few	TRBV7-7	TRBD1	16	TRBJ2-2	CASSLLTGANTGELFF	TGTGCCAGCAGCTTACTTACAGGGGCGAACACCGGGGAGCTGTTTTTT
.	TRBV4-1	.	14	TRBJ2-7	CASSPPTGSYEQYF	TGCGCCAGCAGCCCCCCCACGGGCTCCTACGAGCAGTACTTC
.	TRBV6-5	TRBD1	14	TRBJ2-5	CASSRGTGVVTQYF	TGTGCCAGCAGTCGAGGGACAGGGGTCGTCACCCAGTACTTC
.	TRBV15	TRBD2	15	TRBJ2-3	CATSIPSGGTDTQYF	TGTGCCACCAGCATCCCTAGCGGGGGCACAGATACGCAGTATTTT
.	TRBV25-1	.	12	TRBJ2-2	CASSEPSGELFF	TGTGCCAGCAGTGAACCCAGCGGGGAGCTGTTTTTT
.	TRBV5-4	TRBD1	14	TRBJ1-1	CASSLRDRATEAFF	TGTGCCAGCAGCCTCCGGGACAGGGCCACTGAAGCTTTCTTT
.	TRBV6-2/TRBV6-3	TRBD1	17	TRBJ1-2	CASSWDGTGTFGYGYTF	TGTGCCAGCAGTTGGGACGGGACAGGGACTTTTGGCTATGGCTACACCTTC
.	TRBV7-9	.	14	TRBJ1-4	CASSPGERGEKLFF	TGTGCCAGCAGCCCGGGGGAGAGGGGTGAAAAACTGTTTTTT
few	TRBV24-1	TRBD1	14	TRBJ2-2	CATARTGGYGELFF	TGTGCCACCGCCCGGACAGGGGGTTACGGGGAGCTGTTTTTT
.	TRBV3-1/TRBV3-2	.	15	TRBJ1-5	CASSQAAGGGQPQHF	TGTGCCAGCAGCCAAGCTGCCGGGGGGGGACAGCCCCAGCATTTT
once	TRBV9	TRBD1	16	TRBJ1-6	CASSDLQGASNSPLHF	TGTGCCAGCAGCGATTTACAGGGGGCGAGCAATTCACCCCTCCACTTT
.	TRBV5-1	.	11	TRBJ2-3	CASSSADTQYF	TGCGCCAGCAGCAGCGCAGATACGCAGTATTTT
.	TRBV7-9	.	12	TRBJ2-7	CASSPSGYEQYF	TGTGCCAGCAGCCCCTCCGGCTACGAGCAGTACTTC
once	TRBV15	.	15	TRBJ1-5	CATSRGRTGQWPQHF	TGTGCCACCAGCAGAGGCCGAACAGGGCAATGGCCCCAGCATTTT
.	TRBV19	TRBD2	17	TRBJ2-3	CASSSSGLAGAPDTQYF	TGTGCCAGTAGTTCCTCCGGACTAGCGGGGGCCCCAGATACGCAGTATTTT
.	TRBV9	.	15	TRBJ1-1	CASSVSTGTSTEAFF	TGTGCCAGCAGCGTCTCTACAGGGACGAGCACTGAAGCTTTCTTT
.	TRBV6-6	.	16	TRBJ1-5	CASSSLSTVSNQPQHF	TGTGCCAGCAGTTCCCTATCGACAGTTAGCAATCAGCCCCAGCATTTT
.	TRBV5-8	TRBD1	14	TRBJ2-3	CASSLGQGADTQYF	TGTGCCAGCAGCCTAGGACAGGGCGCAGATACGCAGTATTTT
.	TRBV18	TRBD2	14	TRBJ2-5	CASSWRGAEETQYF	TGTGCCAGCTCGTGGCGGGGGGCCGAAGAGACCCAGTACTTC
.	TRBV11-3	.	17	TRBJ1-5	CASSSPGGDYSNQPQHF	TGTGCCAGCAGCTCCCCTGGGGGGGACTATAGCAATCAGCCCCAGCATTTT
.	TRBV15	.	13	TRBJ2-5	CATSRASRETQYF	TGTGCCACCAGCAGAGCTAGCCGGGAGACCCAGTACTTC
.	TRBV2	TRBD2	14	TRBJ2-1	CASKGGRVGNEQFF	TGTGCCAGCAAGGGCGGGAGAGTGGGAAATGAGCAGTTCTTC
.	TRBV7-2	.	14	TRBJ2-3	CASSLVGARAAQYF	TGTGCCAGCAGCTTAGTTGGGGCCCGGGCTGCGCAGTATTTT